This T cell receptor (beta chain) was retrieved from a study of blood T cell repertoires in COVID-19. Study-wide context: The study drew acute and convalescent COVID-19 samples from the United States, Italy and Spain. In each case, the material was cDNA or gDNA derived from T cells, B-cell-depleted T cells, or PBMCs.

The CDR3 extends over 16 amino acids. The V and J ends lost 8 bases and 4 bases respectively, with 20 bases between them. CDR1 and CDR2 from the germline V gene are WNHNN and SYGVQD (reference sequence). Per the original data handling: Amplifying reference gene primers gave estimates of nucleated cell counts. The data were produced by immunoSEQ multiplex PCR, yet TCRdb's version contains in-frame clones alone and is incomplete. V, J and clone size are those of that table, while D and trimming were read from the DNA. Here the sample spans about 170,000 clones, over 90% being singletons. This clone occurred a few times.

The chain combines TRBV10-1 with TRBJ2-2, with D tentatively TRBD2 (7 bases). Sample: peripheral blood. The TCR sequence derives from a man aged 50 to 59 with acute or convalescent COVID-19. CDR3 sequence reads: CASGIRGAPPTGELFF. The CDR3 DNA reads TGCGCCAGCGGCATCCGGGGGGCCCCCCCCACCGGGGAGCTGTTTTTT.